These T cell receptor beta chains were read from a single sample in a study of cytomegalovirus exposure and HLA in healthy donors. Here immunoSEQ multiplex PCR was the method, and the copy in TCRdb shows in-frame clones only, minus some. The repertoire has under 150,000 clones, roughly 88% of them found once; the top ten carry under 2%. Input material: PBMCs. These receptors all stem from a boy younger than 18 in good health and CMV-seronegative. The conserved cysteine and the conserved F or W are not part of the CDR3 here. For some rows the clone size is stated as once, few or many, or as a class when expanded; others skip it.

TRBV5-4	NA	TRBJ1-2	ASSEQFRLCGYT
TRBV4-2	NA	TRBJ1-3	ASSQDLTGRYTIY
TRBV7-6	NA	TRBJ2-7	ASSSTSGRAIEQY
TRBV29-1	NA	TRBJ2-2	SVEDQAGAGELF
TRBV27	NA	TRBJ2-1	ASSSRLAYNEQF
TRBV27	NA	TRBJ2-1	ASSTQGDEQF
TRBV19	NA	TRBJ2-3	ASSSDTGYTQY
TRBV4-3	NA	TRBJ2-7	ASSQDSGAYEQY
TRBV7-9	NA	TRBJ1-1	ASSLGRAAF
TRBV18	NA	TRBJ2-2	ASSGTRNTGELF
TRBV4-3	NA	TRBJ1-2	ASSRPDSYGYT
TRBV5-4	NA	TRBJ2-7	ARRGHSYEQY
TRBV27	NA	TRBJ2-7	ASSPTGTGRNEQY
TRBV7-9	NA	TRBJ2-5	ASSLDRTGGRETQY
TRBV30	NA	TRBJ2-1	AWSVSGRIYNEQF
TRBV30	NA	TRBJ1-4	AWGTTNEKLF
TRBV2	NA	TRBJ1-2	ASKPGTGYGYP
TRBV19	NA	TRBJ1-6	ASSPRDRGINSPLH
TRBV29-1	few	TRBJ1-1	SVGTGGAEAF
TRBV4-3	few	TRBJ2-1	ASSQTGQGSNEQF
TRBV27	NA	TRBJ1-2	ASSFQGQGAFGYT
TRBV14	NA	TRBJ1-6	ASSQELGHVSPLH
TRBV7-6	NA	TRBJ1-1	ASSLTGYTNTEAF
TRBV12-5	once	TRBJ2-5	ASGLDYRAETQY
TRBV6-1	few	TRBJ2-7	ASSEGGVGSYEQY
TRBV19	NA	TRBJ2-7	ASSRGFREGPHEQY
TRBV4-3	once	TRBJ1-6	ASSQGTGVGSPLH
TRBV29-1	NA	TRBJ2-2	SAGLTVNTGELF
TRBV5-6	NA	TRBJ2-5	ASSFTRPMNQETQY
TRBV18	NA	TRBJ2-7	ASSIAGTGGYEQY
TRBV7-3	NA	TRBJ2-7	ASSLLAGGEQY
TRBV12-5	once	TRBJ1-5	ASGLVLGRESNQPQH
TRBV5-1	few	TRBJ1-1	ASSLDRGQTEAF